The rows below give T cell receptor beta chains drawn from one sample of a study of CD8 T cells in Susac syndrome. TCRdb independently ran MiXCR on the immunoSEQ multiplex PCR reads; one entry per CDR3 protein. The sample shows 180,000 or so distinct CDR3 sequences, around 95% of them seen only once. The specimen was CD4+ T cells from PBMCs. These receptors all stem from a human donor with multiple sclerosis. Both conserved end residues are part of each CDR3.

V: TRBV3-1
J: TRBJ1-5
CDR3: CASSHIPSDQPQHF

V: TRBV20-1
J: TRBJ2-5
CDR3: CSAPEETQYF

V: TRBV15
J: TRBJ2-3
CDR3: CATSRGGGGAPDTQYF

V: TRBV3-1
J: TRBJ2-7
CDR3: CASSQAAVHEQYF

V: TRBV30
J: TRBJ2-7
CDR3: CACHSNYEQYF

V: TRBV29-1
J: TRBJ2-1
CDR3: CSVENTFQGDSYNEQFF

V: TRBV7-2
J: TRBJ2-4
CDR3: CASSSGPGMGPPQWNIQYF

V: TRBV18
J: TRBJ2-7
CDR3: CASSPRQGLTYEQYF

V: TRBV4-2
J: TRBJ2-3
CDR3: CASSPGTSQDTQYF

V: TRBV7-9
J: TRBJ2-5
CDR3: CASNSGTVQETQYF

V: TRBV7-9
J: TRBJ1-1
CDR3: CASSLDSEAFF

V: TRBV7-9
J: TRBJ2-4
CDR3: CASSPGPDRPKNIQYF

V: TRBV3-1
J: TRBJ1-1
CDR3: CASSLVGGARVTEAFF

V: TRBV3-1
J: TRBJ1-3
CDR3: CASSPRRDSVHTIYF

V: TRBV29-1
J: TRBJ1-1
CDR3: CSVRPTSGTEAFF

V: TRBV15
J: TRBJ2-3
CDR3: CATSRVAGGFWTDTQYF

V: TRBV3-1
J: TRBJ2-1
CDR3: CASSSSVPGLGFRGEQFF

V: TRBV6-1
J: TRBJ1-1
CDR3: CASIRQGRVEGTEAFF

V: TRBV19
J: TRBJ2-5
CDR3: CASRSEFQETQYF

V: TRBV20-1
J: TRBJ1-2
CDR3: CSAGQGGDINYGYTF

V: TRBV6-2/TRBV6-3
J: TRBJ2-1
CDR3: CASSYSVRTDEQFF

V: TRBV10-3
J: TRBJ1-2
CDR3: CAISESDGSGGYTF

V: TRBV9
J: TRBJ1-6
CDR3: CASSALPQGARSPLHF

V: TRBV30
J: TRBJ2-3
CDR3: CAWSVVDTQYF

V: TRBV29-1
J: TRBJ1-4
CDR3: CSVGDTLGEKLFF

V: TRBV18
J: TRBJ2-1
CDR3: CASSPPIPFSYNEQFF

V: TRBV29-1
J: TRBJ2-7
CDR3: CSVRESSYEQYF

V: TRBV5-4
J: TRBJ2-3
CDR3: CASSPRLRSPPADTQYF

V: TRBV6-1
J: TRBJ2-7
CDR3: CASSSRGLAGRSYEQYF

V: TRBV29-1
J: TRBJ2-6
CDR3: CSVTETGANVLTF

V: TRBV29-1
J: TRBJ2-1
CDR3: CSAGRDRAYNEQFF

V: TRBV2
J: TRBJ2-2
CDR3: CASRDRGHLSGELFF

V: TRBV13
J: TRBJ1-6
CDR3: CASSLIGDSPLHF

V: TRBV6-2/TRBV6-3
J: TRBJ2-3
CDR3: CASSRLATDTQYF

V: TRBV20-1
J: TRBJ2-7
CDR3: CSARGFRGSGYEQYF

V: TRBV29-1
J: TRBJ2-1
CDR3: CSPRGGAGNEQFF

V: TRBV7-8
J: TRBJ1-1
CDR3: CASSGNNGPIPNTEAFF

V: TRBV19
J: TRBJ1-1
CDR3: CASIPDSRALGTEAFF

V: TRBV9
J: TRBJ2-3
CDR3: CASSVGTSTEDTQYF

V: TRBV20-1
J: TRBJ2-7
CDR3: CSARGQGFYEQYF

V: TRBV29-1
J: TRBJ2-7
CDR3: CSVIRGGHEQYF

V: TRBV6-1
J: TRBJ2-5
CDR3: CASSVMGTDQETQYF

V: TRBV28
J: TRBJ2-2
CDR3: CASRGGPGELFF

V: TRBV20-1
J: TRBJ2-1
CDR3: CSARDFRGSSYNEQFF

V: TRBV30
J: TRBJ2-2
CDR3: CAWSGWNTGELFF

V: TRBV12-3/TRBV12-4
J: TRBJ1-1
CDR3: CASSFRPSGAFF

V: TRBV28
J: TRBJ1-6
CDR3: CATDDRNSPLHF

V: TRBV29-1
J: TRBJ2-3
CDR3: CSVDASGGIDTQYF